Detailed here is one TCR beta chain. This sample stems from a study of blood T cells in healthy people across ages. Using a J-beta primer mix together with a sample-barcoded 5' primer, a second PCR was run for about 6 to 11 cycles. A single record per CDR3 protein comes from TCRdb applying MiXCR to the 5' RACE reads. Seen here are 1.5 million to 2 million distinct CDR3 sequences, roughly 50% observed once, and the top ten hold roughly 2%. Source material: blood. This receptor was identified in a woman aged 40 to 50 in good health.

CDR3 sequence reads: CASSQREDYEQYF. CDR3 coding DNA: TGTGCCAGCAGCCAAAGGGAAGACTACGAGCAGTACTTC. V and J are TRBV4-2 and TRBJ2-7; D remains unclear. The CDR3 consists of 13 residues. Trimming removed 2 bases at V and 3 bases at J, with 8 bases between. Germline V lookup: CDR1 LGHNA, CDR2 YNFKEQ.